The 30 T cell receptor beta chains below come from one sample, sequenced in a study of T cells in Graves' hyperthyroidism and ophthalmopathy (dated by TCRdb to the late 2010s). Receptor amplification or capture employed multiplex PCR. This sample was sequenced with an Illumina HiSeq 2000. TCR beta CDR3 regions were amplified from RNA transcripts. A first-round RT-PCR of the TCR CDR3 used the HTBI primer set with the Qiagen OneStep RT-PCR kit. Through fastp at Q25 and MiXCR, TCRdb rebuilt clones from the public reads, retaining in-frame beta chains. Each record represents a unique CDR3 protein, reported with the most common genes and DNA among its rows. Counted in this sample were more than 550,000 distinct CDR3 sequences; just under 45% of them appeared once. Approximately 7.2% of the sample lies in the top ten. The specimen sequenced was peripheral blood or thyroid tissue (not recorded which). Source of these receptors: an adult man with Graves' disease, either hyperthyroidism or ophthalmopathy (not recorded which).

The chain combines TRBV7-9 with TRBJ2-7, with TRBD1 matching over 8 bases. Germline V gives CDR1 SEHNR, CDR2 FQNEAQ (reference sequence). This CDR3 spans 15 amino acids. With 4 bases clipped from V and 0 bases from J, the junction kept 5 bases outside the gene matches. CDR3 nucleotide sequence: TGTGCCAGCAGCTCTCAGGGGGCCTCCTCCTACGAGCAGTACTTC. Translation gives CASSSQGASSYEQYF.

The chain combines TRBV7-8 with TRBJ2-7; 9 positions agree with TRBD2. J lost 4 bases, V lost 11 bases, and 12 bases had no gene match. CDR1 is SGHVS, CDR2 FQNEAQ, per germline. The CDR3 has 14 residues. CDR3 in DNA: TGTGCCTGGAGTTATAGCGGGGGCTTATACGAGCAGTACTTC. Translation: CAWSYSGGLYEQYF. Filled out from reference TRBV7-8 and TRBJ2-7, the complete variable domain reads GAGVSQSPRYKVAKRGQDVALRCDPISGHVSLFWYQQALGQGPEFLTYFQNEAQLDKSGLPSDRFFAERPEGSVSTLKIQRTQQEDSAVYLCAWSYSGGLYEQYFGPGTRLTVT.

This chain links TRBV20-1 with TRBJ1-6; a possible D gene is TRBD1 (6 bases). This CDR3 is built from 15 residues. Trimming shortened V by 3 bases and J by 5 bases, and 14 bases separated the two germline ends. The germline V gene has CDR1 DFQATT and CDR2 SNEGSKA (reference sequence). CDR3 sequence (DNA): TGCAGTGCTAGTGGGGTGGGGGCTGATAATTCACCCCTCCACTTT. The encoded protein is CSASGVGADNSPLHF.

About this clonotype: A much larger clonotype is one base distant, so this may be a read error. The rearrangement joins TRBV7-8 to TRBJ2-5, with D uncertain. Between the trimmed V and J ends, which lost 5 bases and 3 bases, there was a span of 10 bases. The CDR3 length is 13 residues. CDR1 SGHVS and CDR2 FQNEAQ come from the germline V gene. This CDR3 reads CASSRSEEETQYF. CDR3 bases: TGTGCCAGCAGCCGTTCTGAGGAAGAGACCCAGTACTTC.

This clonotype occurred a few times. The chain is built from TRBV20-1 and TRBJ1-5, with D perhaps matching TRBD1 (6 bases). CDR3 length equals 17 residues. The germline gives CDR1 DFQATT, CDR2 SNEGSKA (reference sequence). V was shortened by 0 bases and J by 6 bases, with 21 bases between the two germline ends. The CDR3 DNA reads as TGCAGTGCTAGAGATCGTTTGGGGACATTGTTGGGTCAGCCCCAGCATTTT. It codes for CSARDRLGTLLGQPQHF.

This clonotype was found a few times. The chain combines TRBV6-6 with TRBJ2-7; 15 bases are a match to TRBD2. CDR1 is MNHNY and CDR2 is SVGAGI in the germline V gene (reference sequence). The CDR3 length is 18 residues. The ends lost 0 bases at V and 4 bases at J; junction bases unmatched: 7. CDR3 bases: TGTGCCAGCAGTTACTCGTTTGAAGGGACTAGCGGGAGGTACGAGCAGTACTTC. Protein: CASSYSFEGTSGRYEQYF.

This clonotype has a handful of counts. The chain is built from TRBV11-2 and TRBJ2-7, with D perhaps matching TRBD1 or TRBD2 (5 bases each). The CDR3 totals 14 residues. V lost 5 bases, J lost 1 base, and 12 bases lay in between. CDR1 SGHAT and CDR2 FQNNGV come from the germline V gene. The CDR3 reads CASSLRGLSYEQYF. CDR3 sequence (DNA): TGTGCCAGCAGCCTCCGGGGCTTGTCCTACGAGCAGTACTTC.

Comment on this clonotype: Its ends do not fully match the called genes, so a read error is possible. The V and J genes are TRBV7-2 and TRBJ1-5; perhaps TRBD1 as D (5 bases). The CDR3 has 17 amino acids. From germline, CDR1 is SGHTA and CDR2 FQGNSA. CDR3 sequence reads: CASSQGTNTGSNQPQHF. The DNA for the CDR3 is TGCGCCAGCAGCCAAGGTACTAACACAGGCAGCAATCAGCCCCAGCATTTT.

This clonotype was counted many times. This chain connects TRBV29-1 to TRBJ2-7; D gene ambiguous. V lost 4 bases, J lost 2 bases, and 12 bases lay in between. The CDR3 covers 13 residues. Germline values: CDR1 SQVTM, CDR2 ANQGSEA. The CDR3 sequence: CSVGVREPYEQYF. The CDR3 DNA sequence: TGCAGCGTTGGGGTTCGAGAGCCCTACGAGCAGTACTTC.

V and J are TRBV7-9 and TRBJ1-1, with 7 bases that match TRBD1. The CDR3 covers 15 residues. Germline CDR1 SEHNR, CDR2 FQNEAQ (reference sequence). J was trimmed by 14 bases and V by 3 bases; bases with no gene match: 18. Written as DNA, the CDR3 is TGTGCCAGCAGCTTGATGGGACAGCAATCCCAGCTAGCCTTCTTT. Amino acid sequence: CASSLMGQQSQLAFF.

This clonotype was counted ten times or more. The chain is built from TRBV20-1 and TRBJ1-1; D call uncertain. With 8 bases removed from V and 7 bases from J, the gap between germline ends came to 14 bases. This CDR3 region has 11 residues. CDR1 is DFQATT, CDR2 SNEGSKA, per germline (reference sequence). The CDR3 DNA is TGCAGTCTCCGAGAACAAGGTGAAGCTTTCTTT. Its protein product is CSLREQGEAFF.

Of note for this clonotype: It may be a read error: a sequence one base away is much more abundant. The chain uses TRBV10-3 and TRBJ1-5; possibly TRBD1 for D (5 bases). The V end lost 10 bases, the J end lost 0 bases, and 13 bases lay between the germline ends. The CDR3 covers 14 residues. Germline V lookup: CDR1 ENHRY, CDR2 SYGVKD. The CDR3: CATRAGGSNQPQHF. DNA for the CDR3: TGTGCCACACGGGCTGGGGGTAGCAATCAGCCCCAGCATTTT.

The chain has TRBV18 and TRBJ2-5, with 10 bases matching TRBD2. The germline CDR1 and CDR2 sequences are KGHSH and LQKENI. The CDR3 length is 15 residues. The junction had 5 bases not matched to a gene; V was cut back by 6 bases and J by 1 base. The CDR3 here is CASSRGLAVQETQYF. The CDR3 DNA follows: TGTGCCAGCTCCCGCGGACTAGCGGTCCAAGAGACCCAGTACTTC. The full variable domain, in which reference TRBV18 and TRBJ2-5 provide the parts outside the CDR3, is NAGVMQNPRHLVRRRGQEARLRCSPMKGHSHVYWYRQLPEEGLKFMVYLQKENIIDESGMPKERFSAEFPKEGPSILRIQQVVRGDSAAYFCASSRGLAVQETQYFGPGTRLLVL.

In this sample, this clonotype turned up many times. This chain joins TRBV4-1 and TRBJ1-2; D not certain. The CDR3 is 15 amino acids. Germline V gives CDR1 MGHRA, CDR2 YSYEKL. V lost 0 bases, J lost 1 base, and 9 bases lay in between. The CDR3 spells CASSQDAGINYGYTF. CDR3 coding DNA: TGCGCCAGCAGCCAAGATGCGGGCATTAACTATGGCTACACCTTC.

This clonotype has a count of ten or more. The CDR3 is CASSLGEASPEQYF. Here the CDR3 DNA reads TGTGCCAGCAGCTTAGGCGAGGCCTCCCCCGAGCAGTACTTC. This chain connects TRBV7-9 to TRBJ2-7; D unclear. The V gene lost 1 base and the J gene lost 6 bases, with 13 bases spanning the gap. Per germline, CDR1 SEHNR and CDR2 FQNEAQ (reference sequence). This CDR3 spans 14 amino acids.

This clonotype was seen many times. The chain couples TRBV12-3 or TRBV12-4 to TRBJ1-5; D ambiguous. V lost 4 bases and J 0 bases, leaving 10 bases between the germline ends. The CDR3 is made up of 15 amino acids. CDR3 sequence: CASSSNSFSNQPQHF. In DNA form, the CDR3 reads TGTGCCAGCAGTTCGAACAGCTTTAGCAATCAGCCCCAGCATTTT.

The V and J genes are TRBV2 and TRBJ2-5, with 8 bases that match TRBD1. After removal of 5 bases from V and 5 bases from J, the junction contained 10 bases not matched to a gene. Per the germline V gene, CDR1 is SNHLY and CDR2 is FYNNEI. The length of the CDR3 is 15 residues. The CDR3 DNA is TGTGCCAGCAGTCAACAGGGGGTGAGGGAGGAGACCCAGTACTTC. It codes for CASSQQGVREETQYF. Full variable domain (rest looked up from reference TRBV2 and TRBJ2-5): EPEVTQTPSHQVTQMGQEVILRCVPISNHLYFYWYRQILGQKVEFLVSFYNNEISEKSEIFDDQFSVERPDGSNFTLKIRSTKLEDSAMYFCASSQQGVREETQYFGPGTRLLVL.

This chain uses TRBV6-5 with TRBJ1-6; the match to TRBD1 covers 8 bases. The germline V gene encodes CDR1 MNHEY and CDR2 SVGAGI. The trim removed 2 bases at V and 7 bases at J, leaving 4 bases unmatched. The CDR3 is 15 residues long. The CDR3: CASSYARGPNSPLHF. The CDR3 region has the DNA TGTGCCAGCAGTTACGCCAGGGGGCCCAATTCACCCCTCCACTTT.

This clonotype was counted ten times or more. The rearrangement joins TRBV7-9 to TRBJ1-5, with a tentative D call TRBD1 (5 bases). The CDR3 runs 14 residues. Germline CDR1 and CDR2: SEHNR and FQNEAQ (reference sequence). V was shortened by 5 bases and J by 3 bases, with 11 bases between the two germline ends. The chain's CDR3 is CASSIDRNNQPQHF. The CDR3 bases are TGTGCCAGCAGCATCGACAGAAACAATCAGCCCCAGCATTTT.

The rearrangement uses TRBV19 and TRBJ2-2; TRBD2 agrees at 8 bases. CDR1 is LNHDA and CDR2 is SQIVND in the germline V gene (reference sequence). V lost 5 bases, J lost 7 bases, and 3 bases stayed unmatched. The CDR3 runs to 13 residues. The CDR3 is CASSRGTSGELFF. CDR3 bases: TGTGCCAGTAGTCGAGGGACTAGCGGGGAGCTGTTTTTT.

V and J are TRBV29-1 and TRBJ1-2; 8 nucleotides match TRBD1. The germline CDR1 and CDR2 sequences are SQVTM and ANQGSEA. J lost 8 bases, V lost 8 bases, and 16 bases had no gene match. The CDR3 is 14 amino acids. The CDR3 loop reads CSSPPGQERGGYTF. DNA of the CDR3: TGCAGCAGCCCCCCGGGACAGGAAAGAGGAGGCTACACCTTC.

This chain's CDR3 is CATSRIQGAGNSGNTIYF. In DNA, the CDR3 is TGTGCCACCAGCAGGATCCAGGGGGCGGGAAACTCTGGAAACACCATATATTTT. This chain connects TRBV15 to TRBJ1-3; 8 positions agree with TRBD1. The CDR3 is made up of 18 amino acids. V dropped 3 bases and J dropped 0; count of bases not matched to a gene: 10. The germline V gene has CDR1 LNHNV and CDR2 YYDKDF (reference sequence).

This clonotype was counted many times. The chain combines TRBV10-3 with TRBJ1-5, with D perhaps matching TRBD1 (5 bases). Germline loops: CDR1 ENHRY, CDR2 SYGVKD. This CDR3 is built from 15 residues. The V end was cut by 2 bases, the J end by 1 base, with 9 bases between. CDR3 sequence (DNA): TGTGCCATCAGTGAGAGGAGGGACAGCAATCAGCCCCAGCATTTT. This codes for CAISERRDSNQPQHF.

The genes are TRBV5-1 and TRBJ1-2; 12 bases align to TRBD1. Trimming took 4 bases from V and 7 from J; bases not matched to a gene: 5. This CDR3 contains 14 residues. Germline CDR1 is SGHRS and CDR2 is YFSETQ. CDR3 protein: CASSNGTGGFGYTF. The CDR3, as DNA: TGCGCCAGCAGCAACGGGACAGGGGGCTTTGGCTACACCTTC.

This clonotype was counted at least ten times. The chain joins TRBV19 to TRBJ2-6; perhaps TRBD1 as D (6 bases). The CDR3 runs to 15 residues. The V and J ends lost 2 bases and 1 base respectively, with 6 bases between them. The germline CDR1 and CDR2 sequences are LNHDA and SQIVND (reference sequence). The CDR3 loop reads CASSIQGSGANVLTF. The CDR3 DNA is TGTGCCAGTAGTATACAGGGGTCTGGGGCCAACGTCCTGACTTTC.

This chain uses TRBV11-1 with TRBJ1-1; tentatively, D is TRBD1 (5 bases). The CDR3 is made up of 14 amino acids. Trimming stripped 7 bases from V and 1 base from J, with 13 bases between. From germline, CDR1 is SGHAT and CDR2 FQDESV (reference sequence). CDR3 sequence reads: CASTFREANTEAFF. Here the CDR3 DNA reads TGTGCCAGCACCTTCAGGGAGGCGAACACTGAAGCTTTCTTT.

The chain combines TRBV20-1 with TRBJ1-2; maybe TRBD1 (6 bases). The CDR3 totals 12 residues. Trimming left V 3 bases short and J 7 bases short, with 12 bases between. Germline values: CDR1 DFQATT, CDR2 SNEGSKA (reference sequence). CDR3 sequence: CSASGGARGYTF. The CDR3 DNA follows: TGCAGTGCTAGCGGGGGGGCGCGTGGCTACACCTTC.

This clonotype was detected once. This could be a read error, since a much larger clone is one nucleotide away. The chain recombines TRBV6-4 with TRBJ1-1; no reliable D call. This CDR3 is 13 amino acids long. V was shortened by 1 base and J by 8 bases, with 11 bases between the two germline ends. CDR1 MRHNA and CDR2 SNTAGT come from the germline V gene. CDR3 sequence reads: CASSDFLRMEAFF. The CDR3 DNA is TGTGCCAGCAGTGACTTCCTGCGGATGGAAGCTTTCTTT.

The chain recombines TRBV7-8 with TRBJ2-7; 10 bases are a match to TRBD1. Trimming cost V 5 bases and J 2 bases; bases outside gene matches: 6. Germline V lookup: CDR1 SGHVS, CDR2 FQNEAQ. CDR3 size: 15 residues. CDR3 nucleotides: TGTGCCAGCAGCCAAGCCGGGACAGGGGCCTACGAGCAGTACTTC. Translation gives CASSQAGTGAYEQYF.

This clonotype came up many times. This chain connects TRBV7-2 to TRBJ2-2; D gene unclear. The CDR3 runs to 15 residues. The V end was cut by 5 bases, the J end by 2 bases, with 12 bases between. Germline CDR1 SGHTA, CDR2 FQGNSA. DNA for the CDR3: TGTGCCAGCAGCCCAGATACCGGAAACACCGGGGAGCTGTTTTTT. As protein: CASSPDTGNTGELFF.